These 31 T cell receptor beta chains share one sample of origin, sequenced in a study of T cell changes during pregnancy in multiple sclerosis. Only in-frame clones appear in the TCRdb table, and some are missing; sequencing was by immunoSEQ multiplex PCR. The data show approximately 120,000 clones, around 95% seen once. The sequences come from peripheral blood, collected after pregnancy. All receptors derive from a female donor with multiple sclerosis, enrolled in a pregnancy study.

The rearrangement joins TRBV29-1 to TRBJ1-2; D remains ambiguous. V dropped 3 bases and J dropped 6 bases, with 8 bases sitting between them. This CDR3 region has 11 residues. Germline CDR1 reads SQVTM; CDR2 reads ANQGSEA. The CDR3 DNA follows: TGCAGCGTTGAGGCGGGGAATGGCTACACCTTC. Its protein product is CSVEAGNGYTF.

The CDR3, as DNA: TGTGCCAGCAGCTTAAGTCTCGGGACAGGGGGATTCGACGAGCAGTACTTC. Encoded protein: CASSLSLGTGGFDEQYF. The chain links TRBV7-9 to TRBJ2-7, with 11 bases matching TRBD1. Germline CDR1 SEHNR, CDR2 FQNEAQ (reference sequence). The CDR3 runs 17 residues. V trimming: 2 bases; J trimming: 5 bases; junction bases outside the gene matches: 11.

V usage is TRBV5-6 and J usage is TRBJ2-7; 8 nucleotides align to TRBD1. Germline V gives CDR1 SGHDT, CDR2 YYEEEE. The CDR3 runs to 14 residues. With 5 bases clipped from V and 7 bases from J, the junction kept 11 bases outside the gene matches. The CDR3 reads CASSYGQGQREQYF. The CDR3 nucleotides read TGTGCCAGCAGTTACGGACAGGGACAGAGGGAGCAGTACTTC.

The CDR3 is CASSGLGRLHEQFF. The CDR3 DNA reads TGTGCCAGCAGTGGTCTGGGGCGCCTCCATGAGCAGTTCTTC. The chain uses TRBV28 and TRBJ2-1; tentative D call: TRBD1 (5 bases). CDR1 MDHEN and CDR2 SYDVKM come from the germline V gene. V lost 5 bases and J lost 8, with 16 bases in between. The CDR3 is made up of 14 amino acids.

This chain joins TRBV19 and TRBJ1-5; TRBD1 matches at 7 bases. J was trimmed by 2 bases and V by 6 bases; bases with no gene match: 13. Germline-derived CDR1 and CDR2 are LNHDA and SQIVND (reference sequence). CDR3 size: 17 residues. The DNA for the CDR3 is TGTGCCAGTAGCCATGCGGCAGGGGGACTGGGCAATCAGCCCCAGCATTTT. Translated, it gives CASSHAAGGLGNQPQHF.

V is TRBV28 and J is TRBJ2-2, with 10 bases lining up with TRBD2. The CDR3 is made up of 17 amino acids. Germline CDR1 MDHEN, CDR2 SYDVKM. J lost 3 bases, V lost 6 bases, and 10 bases had no gene match. The CDR3 here is CASSPGGLAGDTGELFF. The CDR3 coding sequence is TGTGCCAGCAGCCCCGGCGGGCTAGCGGGAGACACCGGGGAGCTGTTTTTT. Variable domain in full (rest from reference TRBV28 and TRBJ2-2): DVKVTQSSRYLVKRTGEKVFLECVQDMDHENMFWYRQDPGLGLRLIYFSYDVKMKEKGDIPEGYSVSREKKERFSLILESASTNQTSMYLCASSPGGLAGDTGELFFGEGSRLTVL.

This clone showed up just once. The chain joins TRBV9 to TRBJ2-1; TRBD2 agrees at 11 bases. Trimming took 3 bases from V and 2 from J; bases not matched to a gene: 4. The germline gives CDR1 SGDLS, CDR2 YYNGEE. The CDR3 consists of 16 residues. CDR3 sequence reads: CASSELLAGAYNEQFF. The CDR3 DNA reads as TGTGCCAGCAGCGAACTACTAGCGGGAGCCTACAATGAGCAGTTCTTC.

V usage is TRBV11-2 and J usage is TRBJ2-2, with 9 nucleotides matching TRBD2. The germline V gene encodes CDR1 SGHAT and CDR2 FQNNGV. The CDR3 extends over 15 amino acids. J was trimmed by 8 bases and V by 8 bases; bases with no gene match: 12. CDR3 protein: CASRKTSGPSGELFF. CDR3 coding DNA: TGTGCCAGCCGCAAGACTAGCGGTCCGTCGGGGGAGCTGTTTTTT.

The chain is built from TRBV28 and TRBJ2-7; the D gene is possibly TRBD2 (5 bases). The CDR3 is made up of 17 amino acids. Germline loops: CDR1 MDHEN, CDR2 SYDVKM. The V end was cut by 7 bases, the J end by 2 bases, with 24 bases between. CDR3 sequence: CASTVTPPTGLPYEQYF. The CDR3 DNA sequence: TGTGCCAGCACCGTCACACCGCCCACGGGGTTACCCTACGAGCAGTACTTC.

This rearrangement joins TRBV2 to TRBJ2-7; the match to TRBD2 covers 8 bases. Germline trimming cut 7 bases from V and 0 bases from J; bases unmatched to any gene: 14. CDR1 is SNHLY and CDR2 is FYNNEI in the germline V gene. The CDR3 is 17 amino acids. The CDR3 reads CASNDGGGLGSSYEQYF. The CDR3 DNA sequence: TGTGCCAGCAACGACGGGGGGGGGCTTGGGAGCTCCTACGAGCAGTACTTC.

The chain employs TRBV19 and TRBJ2-7; 8 nucleotides align to TRBD2. The CDR3 is made up of 15 amino acids. The germline CDR1 and CDR2 sequences are LNHDA and SQIVND (reference sequence). Trimming cost V 5 bases and J 3 bases; bases outside gene matches: 9. CDR3 region: CASSAGVAGGYEQYF. CDR3 nucleotides: TGTGCCAGTAGTGCTGGAGTGGCGGGGGGCTACGAGCAGTACTTC. Drawing the rest from reference TRBV19 and TRBJ2-7, the complete variable domain is DGGITQSPKYLFRKEGQNVTLSCEQNLNHDAMYWYRQDPGQGLRLIYYSQIVNDFQKGDIAEGYSVSREKKESFPLTVTSAQKNPTAFYLCASSAGVAGGYEQYFGPGTRLTVT.

The CDR3 spells CASSYQRTGEGGYTF. Written as DNA, the CDR3 is TGCGCCAGCAGTTACCAAAGGACAGGGGAGGGTGGCTACACCTTC. The chain has TRBV5-1 and TRBJ1-2; 9 bases fit TRBD1. Germline CDR1 and CDR2: SGHRS and YFSETQ. Losses at the gene ends were 5 bases for V and 7 bases for J; bases not matched to a gene: 12. CDR3 length equals 15 residues. Drawing the rest from reference TRBV5-1 and TRBJ1-2, the complete variable domain is KAGVTQTPRYLIKTRGQQVTLSCSPISGHRSVSWYQQTPGQGLQFLFEYFSETQRNKGNFPGRFSGRQFSNSRSEMNVSTLELGDSALYLCASSYQRTGEGGYTFGSGTRLTVV.

This chain joins TRBV7-6 and TRBJ2-5; 11 positions agree with TRBD2. Germline V CDR1 and CDR2: SGHVS, FNYEAQ. V shed 5 bases and J 6 bases; nucleotides not matched to a gene: 8. This CDR3 contains 15 residues. DNA for the CDR3: TGTGCCAGCAGCGGGCGACTAGCGGGGACCCAGACCCAGTACTTC. This codes for CASSGRLAGTQTQYF.

The genes are TRBV4-1 and TRBJ1-2, with 7 nucleotides matching TRBD1. Trimming took 4 bases from V and 2 from J; bases not matched to a gene: 10. This CDR3 region has 16 residues. Germline V gene lookup returns CDR1 MGHRA and CDR2 YSYEKL. This chain's CDR3 is CASSPSLTGINYGYTF. The CDR3, as DNA: TGCGCCAGCAGCCCCTCCTTGACAGGGATCAACTATGGCTACACCTTC.

The chain combines TRBV6-5 with TRBJ2-5, with 10 bases that match TRBD1. CDR3 length: 15 amino acids. The V segment lost 2 bases and the J segment 4 bases; nucleotides outside the gene matches: 4. Germline-derived CDR1 and CDR2 are MNHEY and SVGAGI. CDR3: CASSYDRGHGETQYF. The CDR3 DNA sequence: TGTGCCAGCAGTTACGACAGGGGGCATGGAGAGACCCAGTACTTC.

J is TRBJ2-3 and V is TRBV2; 10 nucleotides match TRBD1. Per the germline V gene, CDR1 is SNHLY and CDR2 is FYNNEI. Trimming at V came to 8 bases and at J to 4 bases, leaving 9 bases not matched to a gene. The CDR3 is made up of 15 amino acids. The CDR3: CASVDRGRGADTQYF. DNA for the CDR3: TGTGCCAGCGTAGACAGGGGGCGCGGGGCAGATACGCAGTATTTT. Full variable domain (outside the CDR3, taken from reference TRBV2 and TRBJ2-3): EPEVTQTPSHQVTQMGQEVILRCVPISNHLYFYWYRQILGQKVEFLVSFYNNEISEKSEIFDDQFSVERPDGSNFTLKIRSTKLEDSAMYFCASVDRGRGADTQYFGPGTRLTVL.

V and J are TRBV5-1 and TRBJ2-5; TRBD2 matches 11 bases. Gene TRBJ2-7 matches the end of the DNA better, so the J call may be wrong. CDR1 is SGHRS and CDR2 is YFSETQ in the germline V gene. The CDR3 contains 16 residues. CDR3 sequence: CASSPRGTSGNYEQYF. DNA of the CDR3: TGCGCCAGCAGCCCCCGGGGGACTAGCGGCAACTACGAGCAGTACTTC.

V usage is TRBV6-4 and J usage is TRBJ2-3, with a possible D match to TRBD2 (5 bases). Germline V gene lookup returns CDR1 MRHNA and CDR2 SNTAGT. This CDR3 is 15 amino acids long. Trimming left V 4 bases short and J 1 base short, with 12 bases between. The CDR3 region is CASSARDLGTDTQYF. The CDR3 bases are TGTGCCAGCAGTGCGAGGGATTTGGGCACAGATACGCAGTATTTT.

The chain links TRBV6-5 to TRBJ2-7, with TRBD2 matching over 9 bases. The CDR3 consists of 14 residues. V lost 1 base, J lost 5 bases, and 3 bases stayed unmatched. Germline-derived CDR1 and CDR2 are MNHEY and SVGAGI. The CDR3 is CASSYLSSGNEQYF. The CDR3, as DNA: TGTGCCAGCAGTTACTTATCTAGCGGGAACGAGCAGTACTTC.

The rearrangement links TRBV5-1 to TRBJ2-3, with a tentative D call TRBD2 (6 bases). V was clipped by 2 bases and J by 8 bases, with 9 bases between them. The CDR3 spans 12 residues. CDR1 and CDR2 from the germline V gene are SGHRS and YFSETQ. DNA of the CDR3: TGCGCCAGCAGCTTAGACGGGGGTACGCAGTATTTT. Translation: CASSLDGGTQYF.

This sequence joins TRBV5-1 and TRBJ1-3; 9 bases match TRBD1. Trimming at V came to 4 bases and at J to 3 bases, leaving 2 bases not matched to a gene. Germline CDR1 reads SGHRS; CDR2 reads YFSETQ. The CDR3 runs to 14 residues. In DNA, the CDR3 is TGCGCCAGCAGCCTGACAGGGGGTGGAAACACCATATATTTT. It specifies CASSLTGGGNTIYF.

The chain recombines TRBV6-5 with TRBJ1-1; D gene uncertain. The ends were cut back, 0 bases at V and 4 bases at J, with 15 bases in the middle. The CDR3 is 16 amino acids. The germline CDR1 and CDR2 sequences are MNHEY and SVGAGI. The CDR3 sequence: CASSYSPYSPPTEAFF. The CDR3 bases are TGTGCCAGCAGTTACTCCCCTTACTCCCCACCCACTGAAGCTTTCTTT.

The V call is TRBV7-3, the J call TRBJ2-1, with D perhaps TRBD1 (5 bases). From germline, CDR1 is SGHTA and CDR2 FQGTGA. This CDR3 is 14 amino acids long. Deletions cut 2 bases from V and 1 base from J, with 6 bases between. CDR3 in DNA: TGTGCCAGCAGCTTACCAGGGTCCTACAATGAGCAGTTCTTC. Encoded protein: CASSLPGSYNEQFF. The full variable domain, in which reference TRBV7-3 and TRBJ2-1 provide the parts outside the CDR3, is GAGVSQTPSNKVTEKGKYVELRCDPISGHTALYWYRQSLGQGPEFLIYFQGTGAADDSGLPNDRFFAVRPEGSVSTLKIQRTERGDSAVYLCASSLPGSYNEQFFGPGTRLTVL.

The chain employs TRBV6-5 and TRBJ2-1; 8 nucleotides match TRBD2. Germline CDR1 and CDR2: MNHEY and SVGAGI. V dropped 2 bases and J dropped 6; count of bases not matched to a gene: 9. This CDR3 has 16 residues. DNA of the CDR3: TGTGCCAGCAGTTACACCGGACTAGCAAGGGTCAATGAGCAGTTCTTC. This translates into CASSYTGLARVNEQFF.

The V call is TRBV27, the J call TRBJ2-7; 10 bases match TRBD2. CDR1 MNHEY and CDR2 SMNVEV come from the germline V gene (reference sequence). The V gene end was trimmed by 1 base and the J gene end by 3 bases; junction bases not matched to a gene: 6. The CDR3 is 16 residues long. In nucleotides, the CDR3 is TGTGCCAGCAGTTTATGGAGGACTAGCGGCCTCTACGAGCAGTACTTC. Its translation is CASSLWRTSGLYEQYF.

This clone was recorded only once. The V gene is TRBV6-5, the J gene TRBJ1-2, with D tentatively TRBD1 (6 bases). V gave up 0 bases and J gave up 7 bases, with 15 bases separating them. The CDR3 consists of 15 residues. Germline assignment: CDR1 MNHEY and CDR2 SVGAGI. This CDR3 reads CASSYSMRTAAGYTF. The CDR3 DNA reads TGTGCCAGCAGTTACTCGATGAGGACAGCGGCTGGCTACACCTTC.

This chain connects TRBV9 to TRBJ2-1, with 10 bases fitting TRBD2. Trimming took 3 bases from V and 4 from J; bases not matched to a gene: 4. The CDR3 spans 15 residues. CDR1 and CDR2 from the germline V gene are SGDLS and YYNGEE. Here the CDR3 reads CASSDSGRSYNEQFF. DNA of the CDR3: TGTGCCAGCAGCGATAGCGGGAGGTCATACAATGAGCAGTTCTTC.

J is TRBJ2-3 and V is TRBV5-8; tentatively, D is TRBD1 (6 bases). This CDR3 region has 19 residues. CDR1 is SGHTS and CDR2 is YDEGEE in the germline V gene. V was trimmed by 4 bases and J by 5 bases, leaving 29 bases between them. CDR3 bases: TGTGCCAGCAGCCAACCAACCGGGACACCGGATGGAACTCGAGATACGCAGTATTTT. The encoded protein is CASSQPTGTPDGTRDTQYF. Combining the CDR3 with reference TRBV5-8 and TRBJ2-3 gives the whole variable domain EAGVTQSPTHLIKTRGQQATLRCSPISGHTSVYWYQQALGLGLQFLLWYDEGEERNRGNFPPRFSGRQFPNYSSELNVNALELEDSALYLCASSQPTGTPDGTRDTQYFGPGTRLTVL.

V gene TRBV10-3 combines with J gene TRBJ1-2; TRBD1 matches at 9 bases. Germline V gene sequence: CDR1 ENHRY, CDR2 SYGVKD. This CDR3 has 16 amino acids. V was clipped by 5 bases and J by 4 bases; unmatched bases: 11. CDR3 loop: CAISLEQGAKLYGYTF. The CDR3 bases are TGTGCCATCAGTCTAGAACAGGGGGCGAAACTCTATGGCTACACCTTC.

This sequence joins TRBV5-1 and TRBJ2-1; D remains unclear. V lost 0 bases to trimming and J lost 5 bases, with 9 bases between them. The CDR3 contains 14 residues. In germline, CDR1 is SGHRS, CDR2 YFSETQ. The CDR3 reads CASSLEGRNNEQFF. The CDR3 DNA is TGCGCCAGCAGCTTGGAAGGCAGGAACAATGAGCAGTTCTTC.

This rearrangement joins TRBV6-5 to TRBJ2-3; perhaps TRBD1 as D (6 bases). CDR1 is MNHEY, CDR2 SVGAGI, per germline. This CDR3 region has 14 residues. The V and J ends lost 7 bases and 6 bases respectively, with 17 bases between them. The CDR3 sequence: CASKGGVPGDTQYF. CDR3 sequence (DNA): TGTGCCAGCAAAGGGGGAGTCCCCGGGGATACGCAGTATTTT.